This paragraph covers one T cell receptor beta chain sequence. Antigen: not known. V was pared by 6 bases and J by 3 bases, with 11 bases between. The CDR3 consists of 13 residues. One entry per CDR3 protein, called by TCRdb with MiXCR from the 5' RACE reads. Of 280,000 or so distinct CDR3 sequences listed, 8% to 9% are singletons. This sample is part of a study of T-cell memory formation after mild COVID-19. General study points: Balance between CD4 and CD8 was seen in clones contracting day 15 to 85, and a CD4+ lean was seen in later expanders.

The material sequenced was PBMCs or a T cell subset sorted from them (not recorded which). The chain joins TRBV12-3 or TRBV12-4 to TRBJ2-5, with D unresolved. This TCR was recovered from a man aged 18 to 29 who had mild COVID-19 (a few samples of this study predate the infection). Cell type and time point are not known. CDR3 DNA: TGTGCCAGCAGATGGACGGACGAAGAGACCCAGTACTTC. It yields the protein CASRWTDEETQYF.